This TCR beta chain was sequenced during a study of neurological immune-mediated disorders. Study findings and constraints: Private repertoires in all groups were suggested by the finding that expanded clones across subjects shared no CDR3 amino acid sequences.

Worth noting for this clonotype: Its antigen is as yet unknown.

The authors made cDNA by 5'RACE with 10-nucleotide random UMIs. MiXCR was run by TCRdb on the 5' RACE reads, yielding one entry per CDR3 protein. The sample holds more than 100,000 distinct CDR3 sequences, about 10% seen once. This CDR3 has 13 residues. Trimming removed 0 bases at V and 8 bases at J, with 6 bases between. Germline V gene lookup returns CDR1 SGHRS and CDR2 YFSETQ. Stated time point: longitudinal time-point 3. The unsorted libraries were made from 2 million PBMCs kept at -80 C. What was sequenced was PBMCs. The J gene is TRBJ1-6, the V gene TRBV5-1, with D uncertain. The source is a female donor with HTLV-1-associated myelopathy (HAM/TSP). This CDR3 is CASSLARDSPLHF. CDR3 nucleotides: TGCGCCAGCAGCTTGGCCCGGGATTCACCCCTCCACTTT.